This T cell receptor (beta chain) derives from a study of response to subunit inactivated influenza vaccine. Study-level points and caveats: Few additional T cells are recruited per seasonal influenza vaccination, authors suggested.

TCRdb itself ran the RT-PCR reads through MiXCR, one entry per CDR3 protein. The repertoire holds approximately 700,000 distinct CDR3 sequences, with around 13% as singletons. This clonotype appeared a few times. What it binds is unknown. Germline V CDR1 and CDR2: SNHLY, FYNNEI. Trimming removed 6 bases at V and 8 bases at J, with 11 bases between. The CDR3 sequence is 12 residues long. The rearrangement joins TRBV2 to TRBJ1-5; a weak D match, TRBD1 (5 bases). Specimen: PBMCs from blood, collected around 15 days before vaccination. This receptor was taken from a man in his forties or fifties who received an inactivated influenza vaccine. CDR3 sequence: CASRDSVEPQHF. For the CDR3, the DNA is TGTGCCAGCAGAGACAGTGTCGAGCCCCAGCATTTT.